The source of this T cell receptor (beta chain) is a study of neurological immune-mediated disorders. 5'RACE with 10-nucleotide random UMIs produced the cDNA. TCRdb used MiXCR to reprocess the 5' RACE reads, holding one entry per CDR3 protein. The repertoire includes approximately 77,000 distinct CDR3 sequences, 9.4% of them detected once, and 1.5% to 2% sits in the top ten. The CDR3 consists of 14 residues. Deletions cut 0 bases from V and 7 bases from J, with 10 bases between. Germline values: CDR1 LNHNV, CDR2 YYDKDF (reference sequence). On this clonotype itself: A much larger clone lies one base from this, so it may be a read error.

2 million PBMCs stored at -80 C were the source of the unsorted libraries. This chain joins TRBV15 and TRBJ2-1; the D is unclear. Sequenced: PBMCs. This TCR was recovered from a man in his fifties or sixties in good health. CDR3: CATSRESAGNEQFF. In DNA, the CDR3 is TGTGCCACCAGCAGAGAGTCAGCTGGGAATGAGCAGTTCTTC.